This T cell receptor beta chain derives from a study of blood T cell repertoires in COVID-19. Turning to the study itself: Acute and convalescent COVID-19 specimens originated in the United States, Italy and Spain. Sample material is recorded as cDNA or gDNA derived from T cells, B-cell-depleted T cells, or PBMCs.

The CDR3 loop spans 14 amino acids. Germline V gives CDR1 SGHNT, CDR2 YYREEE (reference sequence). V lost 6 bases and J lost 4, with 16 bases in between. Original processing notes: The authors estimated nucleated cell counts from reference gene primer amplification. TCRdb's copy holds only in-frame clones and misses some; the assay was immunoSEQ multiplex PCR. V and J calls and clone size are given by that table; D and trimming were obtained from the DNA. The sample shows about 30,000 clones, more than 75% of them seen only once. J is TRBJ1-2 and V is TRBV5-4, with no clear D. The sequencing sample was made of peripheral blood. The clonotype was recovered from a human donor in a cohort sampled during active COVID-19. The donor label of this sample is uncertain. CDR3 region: CASTPRVGVYGYTF. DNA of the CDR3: TGTGCCAGCACCCCGAGGGTAGGAGTCTATGGCTACACCTTC.